The 21 T cell receptor beta chains given below trace back to one sample, sequenced in a study of cytomegalovirus exposure and HLA in healthy donors (dated by TCRdb to the late 2010s). Library creation used the immunoSEQ multiplex PCR assay. For the multiplex PCR, a mixture combining 60 forward primers for TCR Vbeta segments and 13 reverse primers for TCR Jbeta segments was used. TCRdb obtained this table from immuneACCESS and retained in-frame rearrangements with V and J assigned. These tables miss some clones; where compared with another copy, unresolved V genes account for less than half of the shortfall, and the remainder is unexplained. Across this sample there are about 180,000 clones, with about three quarters seen only once. The ten largest make up 1.5% to 2% of the sample. What was sequenced was PBMCs. The receptor set was obtained from a man aged 18 to 35 in good health and CMV-seronegative.

This sequence joins TRBV5-1 and TRBJ2-1; D possibly corresponds to TRBD2 (6 bases). The CDR3 extends over 15 amino acids. CDR1 and CDR2 (germline): SGHRS, YFSETQ. V shed 1 base and J shed 5 bases, with 13 bases lying between them. The CDR3 spells CASSLTGESHNEQFF. The DNA for the CDR3 is TGCGCCAGCAGCTTGACGGGGGAGTCCCACAATGAGCAGTTCTTC.

The rearrangement uses TRBV19 and TRBJ1-5, with 9 positions matching TRBD1. CDR1 and CDR2 from the germline V gene are LNHDA and SQIVND (reference sequence). The CDR3 has 13 amino acids. V lost 8 bases and J lost 7; bases outside the gene matches: 6. The CDR3 DNA reads as TGTGCCAGTCACCGGGACAGGGAACAGCCCCAGCATTTT. Its translation is CASHRDREQPQHF.

This clone was detected once. The chain employs TRBV2 and TRBJ2-5; tentatively, D is TRBD1 (6 bases). V gave up 2 bases and J gave up 5 bases, with 9 bases separating them. The CDR3 has 13 amino acids. Looked up from germline, CDR1 is SNHLY and CDR2 is FYNNEI. CDR3 bases: TGTGCCAGCAGTGAAACCAGGGGTGAGACCCAGTACTTC. It translates to CASSETRGETQYF.

This clone has just a few counts. The chain recombines TRBV9 with TRBJ2-1; TRBD1 aligns across 9 bases. Germline loops: CDR1 SGDLS, CDR2 YYNGEE. The ends lost 3 bases at V and 8 bases at J; junction bases unmatched: 15. The CDR3 extends over 17 amino acids. As DNA, the CDR3 is TGTGCCAGCAGCGCTGACCCGACAGGGGGTCTCATTGATGAGCAGTTCTTC. It specifies CASSADPTGGLIDEQFF. Variable domain in full (rest from reference TRBV9 and TRBJ2-1): DSGVTQTPKHLITATGQRVTLRCSPRSGDLSVYWYQQSLDQGLQFLIQYYNGEERAKGNILERFSAQQFPDLHSELNLSSLELGDSALYFCASSADPTGGLIDEQFFGPGTRLTVL.

The gene calls are TRBV29-1 and TRBJ1-1; D not resolved. V lost 7 bases to trimming and J lost 5 bases, with 14 bases between them. The length of the CDR3 is 12 residues. CDR1 and CDR2 (germline): SQVTM, ANQGSEA. CDR3 DNA: TGCAGCGCCGAGAGTGTCGGGACTGAAGCTTTCTTT. It is translated as CSAESVGTEAFF.

This clone has just a few counts. This chain uses TRBV2 with TRBJ2-1; no definite D call. This CDR3 has 15 amino acids. Per the germline V gene, CDR1 is SNHLY and CDR2 is FYNNEI. Trimming cost V 5 bases and J 0 bases, with 11 bases left between them. CDR3 in amino acids: CASSSTVLSYNEQFF. CDR3 nucleotide sequence: TGTGCCAGCAGTAGTACGGTCCTCTCCTACAATGAGCAGTTCTTC. Drawing the rest from reference TRBV2 and TRBJ2-1, the complete variable domain is EPEVTQTPSHQVTQMGQEVILRCVPISNHLYFYWYRQILGQKVEFLVSFYNNEISEKSEIFDDQFSVERPDGSNFTLKIRSTKLEDSAMYFCASSSTVLSYNEQFFGPGTRLTVL.

The chain uses TRBV6-1 and TRBJ2-3; D perhaps matches TRBD2 (6 bases). Trimming removed 8 bases from V and 5 bases from J, with 17 bases in between. Germline V lookup: CDR1 MNHNS, CDR2 SASEGT. This CDR3 is 14 amino acids long. The CDR3 DNA sequence: TGTGCCAGCCCGCGGGGCGGACCGCAAGATACGCAGTATTTT. Translating gives CASPRGGPQDTQYF.

This clone has only one observation. V usage is TRBV18 and J usage is TRBJ1-5; 7 bases line up with TRBD1. The CDR3 contains 14 residues. Germline V lookup: CDR1 KGHSH, CDR2 LQKENI. The junction had 5 bases not matched to a gene; V was cut back by 2 bases and J by 7 bases. CDR3 amino acids: CASSPDREDQPQHF. As DNA, the CDR3 is TGTGCCAGCTCACCAGACAGGGAGGACCAGCCCCAGCATTTT.

The J gene is TRBJ1-5, the V gene TRBV19; D gene uncertain. V was pared by 0 bases and J by 7 bases, with 4 bases between. Germline CDR1 LNHDA, CDR2 SQIVND (reference sequence). This CDR3 contains 12 residues. The CDR3 bases are TGTGCCAGTAGTATAGAGAGGCAGCCCCAGCATTTT. Amino acid sequence: CASSIERQPQHF.

The chain has TRBV18 and TRBJ1-1; D gene ambiguous. This CDR3 spans 15 amino acids. Deletions cut 3 bases from V and 0 bases from J, with 11 bases between. Germline V gene sequence: CDR1 KGHSH, CDR2 LQKENI. In nucleotides, the CDR3 is TGTGCCAGCTCACCGGGAGAGGGCATGAACACTGAAGCTTTCTTT. Translating it yields CASSPGEGMNTEAFF.

The V and J genes are TRBV7-8 and TRBJ2-7, with D possibly matching TRBD1 (5 bases). V was clipped by 5 bases and J by 7 bases, with 30 bases between them. Germline lookup yields CDR1 SGHVS and CDR2 FQNEAQ. The CDR3 sequence is 18 residues long. The CDR3 DNA follows: TGTGCCAGCAGCGTAAGGGGCCTTGACTTGAGTGGAAAGGGGGAGCAGTACTTC. It codes for CASSVRGLDLSGKGEQYF.

This clone was observed a few times. The chain couples TRBV18 to TRBJ1-3, with D perhaps TRBD1 (6 bases). Trimming stripped 6 bases from V and 0 bases from J, with 12 bases between. In germline, CDR1 is KGHSH, CDR2 LQKENI. This CDR3 spans 15 amino acids. The DNA of the CDR3 is TGTGCCAGCTCCTTCGGACAGAGCTCTGGAAACACCATATATTTT. As protein: CASSFGQSSGNTIYF.

The chain joins TRBV5-1 to TRBJ1-2; TRBD1 matches at 9 bases. This CDR3 comprises 13 residues. After removal of 2 bases from V and 6 bases from J, the junction contained 2 bases not matched to a gene. Looked up from germline, CDR1 is SGHRS and CDR2 is YFSETQ. As DNA, the CDR3 is TGCGCCAGCAGCTTACGGACAGGGGATGGCTACACCTTC. It codes for CASSLRTGDGYTF.

The rearrangement joins TRBV7-2 to TRBJ2-7, with D possibly matching TRBD2 (6 bases). The CDR3 sequence is 15 residues long. The V and J ends lost 4 bases and 1 base respectively, with 14 bases between them. Germline CDR1 reads SGHTA; CDR2 reads FQGNSA. CDR3 in amino acids: CASSSGVSVSYEQYF. The CDR3 bases are TGTGCCAGCAGCTCGGGAGTTTCTGTTTCCTACGAGCAGTACTTC.

This chain connects TRBV5-4 to TRBJ2-2, with 7 bases lining up with TRBD1. Germline V CDR1 and CDR2: SGHNT, YYREEE (reference sequence). Trimming at V came to 8 bases and at J to 5 bases, leaving 6 bases not matched to a gene. The CDR3 extends over 13 amino acids. CDR3 nucleotides: TGTGCCAGTCTCAGACAGGGTACCGGGGAGCTGTTTTTT. It specifies CASLRQGTGELFF.

The V call is TRBV18, the J call TRBJ2-7; D perhaps matches TRBD2 (5 bases). V was cut by 2 bases and J by 5 bases, with 7 bases left in between. Germline-derived CDR1 and CDR2 are KGHSH and LQKENI. This CDR3 has 12 residues. DNA for the CDR3: TGTGCCAGCTCACCAAACGGGGACGAGCAGTACTTC. Its protein product is CASSPNGDEQYF.

This rearrangement joins TRBV18 to TRBJ2-5; D perhaps matches TRBD1 (5 bases). The CDR3 consists of 13 residues. In germline, CDR1 is KGHSH, CDR2 LQKENI. Trimming pared 2 bases from V and 5 bases from J, leaving 9 bases between. The CDR3 here is CASSPGAYETQYF. The CDR3 nucleotides read TGTGCCAGCTCACCAGGGGCGTACGAGACCCAGTACTTC.

The chain is built from TRBV28 and TRBJ2-3; TRBD2 might be the D (5 bases). V was clipped by 4 bases and J by 5 bases, with 16 bases between them. The germline V gene encodes CDR1 MDHEN and CDR2 SYDVKM. This CDR3 comprises 15 residues. As DNA, the CDR3 is TGTGCCAGCAGTTCCCCTTGGGCGGGCCGAGATACGCAGTATTTT. Protein: CASSSPWAGRDTQYF.

Only a few counts were recorded for this clone. This rearrangement joins TRBV6-6 to TRBJ2-7; 11 bases map to TRBD2. CDR3 length equals 15 residues. The trim removed 2 bases at V and 4 bases at J, leaving 4 bases unmatched. Germline CDR1 reads MNHNY; CDR2 reads SVGAGI (reference sequence). The CDR3 DNA is TGTGCCAGCAGTTACCCGACTAGCGGGGAATACGAGCAGTACTTC. This gives the protein CASSYPTSGEYEQYF.

This chain uses TRBV29-1 with TRBJ2-7; TRBD1 matches 7 bases. This CDR3 comprises 17 residues. The trim removed 7 bases at V and 3 bases at J, leaving 21 bases unmatched. Germline loops: CDR1 SQVTM, CDR2 ANQGSEA. The DNA for the CDR3 is TGCAGCGCCACTTTTACAGGACAGGCCTACCGACGCTACGAGCAGTACTTC. Protein sequence: CSATFTGQAYRRYEQYF.

This clone was recorded a few times. The CDR3 loop is CASSSVGGEKLFF. The CDR3 coding sequence is TGTGCCAGCAGCTCCGTAGGCGGAGAAAAACTGTTTTTT. The J gene is TRBJ1-4, the V gene TRBV5-6; D remains unclear. This CDR3 has 13 amino acids. Germline lookup yields CDR1 SGHDT and CDR2 YYEEEE. V was cut by 3 bases and J by 8 bases, with 11 bases left in between.